This note documents a single T cell receptor beta chain sequence. This entry comes from a study of blood T cell repertoires in COVID-19. Study-level background: COVID-19 samples, acute and convalescent, were from the United States, Italy and Spain. From T cells, B-cell-depleted T cells, or PBMCs came the material, which was cDNA or gDNA.

Methods used by the authors: Amplification of reference gene primers was used by the study to estimate nucleated cell counts. Clones were read by immunoSEQ multiplex PCR, and TCRdb kept only the in-frame ones, dropping some. Clonal size and the V and J genes are those of that table, whereas D and trimming came from the DNA. The data show more than 200,000 clones, with 84% seen just once and 4.2% held by the top ten. This sequence was found in a man aged 55 to 70 with acute or convalescent COVID-19. Sequenced input: peripheral blood.

The CDR3 DNA reads TGTGCCAGCAGTTGGCCAGGGGGCTATGGGACCCAGTACTTC. This encodes CASSWPGGYGTQYF. The chain is built from TRBV25-1 and TRBJ2-5; 8 positions agree with TRBD1. The germline gives CDR1 MGHDK, CDR2 SYGVNS. The CDR3 has 14 residues. With 5 bases clipped from V and 7 bases from J, the junction kept 9 bases outside the gene matches. The full variable domain, its missing parts supplied by reference TRBV25-1 and TRBJ2-5, is EADIYQTPRYLVIGTGKKITLECSQTMGHDKMYWYQQDPGMELHLIHYSYGVNSTEKGDLSSESTVSRIRTEHFPLTLESARPSHTSQYLCASSWPGGYGTQYFGPGTRLLVL.